These 21 T cell receptor beta chains came from one sample sequenced in a study of a mutant IDH1 vaccine in newly diagnosed glioma. Their antigens remain unidentified. Time point of the sample: week 5, during vaccination. Each dose delivered 300 ug of mutant IDH1 20-mer peptide subcutaneously with imiquimod. TCRdb's table, derived via immunoSEQ multiplex PCR, lists solely in-frame clones and lacks some. The data contain 50,000 to 65,000 clones, approximately 80% of them singletons. Source: PBMCs, taken from a glioma patient whose treatment included an IDH1 peptide vaccine. Receptors were obtained from a man aged 25-40 years with glioma.

The chain carries TRBV4-2 and TRBJ1-2, with a tentative D call TRBD1 (5 bases). Germline assignment: CDR1 LGHNA and CDR2 YNFKEQ. The V end was cut by 3 bases, the J end by 6 bases, with 17 bases between. This CDR3 region has 15 residues. The CDR3 region has the DNA TGTGCCAGCAGCCAGCCTTTCCGGGGGGAGGATGGCTACACCTTC. Translation gives CASSQPFRGEDGYTF.

This chain links TRBV29-1 with TRBJ1-1, with D possibly matching TRBD1 (6 bases). Trimming removed 4 bases at V and 0 bases at J, with 15 bases between. This CDR3 is 15 amino acids long. The germline gives CDR1 SQVTM, CDR2 ANQGSEA. The CDR3 loop is CSVARTANVNTEAFF. As DNA, the CDR3 is TGCAGCGTTGCCAGGACAGCGAATGTGAACACTGAAGCTTTCTTT.

The chain joins TRBV18 to TRBJ1-4; D unresolved. The CDR3 length is 16 residues. Germline values: CDR1 KGHSH, CDR2 LQKENI. Trimming removed 2 bases at V and 3 bases at J, with 13 bases between. Here the CDR3 reads CASSPKSPAANEKLFF. In DNA form, the CDR3 reads TGTGCCAGCTCACCAAAGTCACCCGCTGCTAATGAAAAACTGTTTTTT.

This chain links TRBV19 with TRBJ2-7; either TRBD1 or TRBD2 may fit D (5 bases each). The CDR3 loop spans 16 amino acids. Germline CDR1 and CDR2: LNHDA and SQIVND (reference sequence). V was clipped by 5 bases and J by 2 bases, with 19 bases between them. For the CDR3, the DNA is TGTGCCAGTAGTGGGACCAACAGGCTTTACCCCTACGAGCAGTACTTC. It translates to CASSGTNRLYPYEQYF. Full variable domain (missing parts from reference TRBV19 and TRBJ2-7): DGGITQSPKYLFRKEGQNVTLSCEQNLNHDAMYWYRQDPGQGLRLIYYSQIVNDFQKGDIAEGYSVSREKKESFPLTVTSAQKNPTAFYLCASSGTNRLYPYEQYFGPGTRLTVT.

CDR3 residues: CASSQEGGQSNEKLFF. The CDR3 nucleotides are TGCGCCAGCAGCCAAGAAGGGGGCCAGTCTAATGAAAAACTGTTTTTT. The J gene is TRBJ1-4, the V gene TRBV4-1; 7 nucleotides match TRBD1. After removal of 0 bases from V and 3 bases from J, the junction contained 4 bases not matched to a gene. CDR1 and CDR2 (germline): MGHRA, YSYEKL. The CDR3 is 16 amino acids.

This clone turned up a few times. The chain has TRBV18 and TRBJ1-1, with D maybe TRBD1 (6 bases). The CDR3 totals 15 residues. Deletions cut 6 bases from V and 5 bases from J, with 19 bases between. CDR1 and CDR2 from the germline V gene are KGHSH and LQKENI. CDR3 sequence reads: CASSNAIQGRTEAFF. The CDR3 region has the DNA TGTGCCAGCTCCAACGCTATACAGGGAAGGACTGAAGCTTTCTTT.

This clone was recorded only once. The chain joins TRBV25-1 to TRBJ2-3; possible D gene TRBD1, 5 bases. This CDR3 has 15 residues. Germline CDR1 reads MGHDK; CDR2 reads SYGVNS. V was shortened by 6 bases and J by 2 bases, with 15 bases between the two germline ends. The CDR3 is CASSPDRLPTDTQYF. The CDR3 DNA reads as TGTGCCAGCAGCCCAGACAGACTTCCCACAGATACGCAGTATTTT. The full variable domain, completed using reference TRBV25-1 and TRBJ2-3, is EADIYQTPRYLVIGTGKKITLECSQTMGHDKMYWYQQDPGMELHLIHYSYGVNSTEKGDLSSESTVSRIRTEHFPLTLESARPSHTSQYLCASSPDRLPTDTQYFGPGTRLTVL.

In this sample, this clone turned up once. The genes are TRBV11-2 and TRBJ2-2, with D uncertain. V lost 2 bases, J lost 3 bases, and 4 bases lay in between. The CDR3 is 13 residues long. Germline V gene lookup returns CDR1 SGHAT and CDR2 FQNNGV. For the CDR3, the DNA is TGTGCCAGCAGCTTAAGCTACACCGGGGAGCTGTTTTTT. Protein sequence: CASSLSYTGELFF.

The J gene is TRBJ1-4, the V gene TRBV14; D is uncertain. V lost 4 bases, J lost 4 bases, and 7 bases lay in between. Germline V gene data show CDR1 as SGHDN and CDR2 as FVKESK. CDR3 length: 13 amino acids. CDR3 amino acids: CASSPYNNEKLFF. Written as DNA, the CDR3 is TGTGCCAGCAGCCCCTACAATAATGAAAAACTGTTTTTT.

This clone was seen only once. The chain employs TRBV9 and TRBJ1-2, with 9 bases matching TRBD1. Germline-derived CDR1 and CDR2 are SGDLS and YYNGEE. The V segment lost 3 bases and the J segment 3 bases; nucleotides outside the gene matches: 6. The CDR3 sequence is 15 residues long. The CDR3 DNA is TGTGCCAGCAGCGGCGACAGGGGGTTTTACTATGGCTACACCTTC. Its protein product is CASSGDRGFYYGYTF.

This sequence joins TRBV2 and TRBJ2-7; 7 nucleotides align to TRBD2. Losses at the gene ends were 9 bases for V and 4 bases for J; bases not matched to a gene: 12. This CDR3 has 14 residues. Germline values: CDR1 SNHLY, CDR2 FYNNEI. Here the CDR3 reads CASRVGGSAYEQYF. The CDR3 DNA reads as TGTGCCAGTAGGGTGGGGGGGTCGGCTTACGAGCAGTACTTC.

This clone turned up a few times. The rearrangement links TRBV30 to TRBJ2-2, with D unresolved. CDR3 length: 12 amino acids. Looked up from germline, CDR1 is GTSNPN and CDR2 is SVGIG (reference sequence). V shed 4 bases and J shed 4 bases, with 7 bases lying between them. Written as DNA, the CDR3 is TGTGCCTGGATGTGGGGCACCGGGGAGCTGTTTTTT. Amino acids: CAWMWGTGELFF.

Here the CDR3 reads CASSSSYEQYF. The CDR3 DNA sequence: TGTGCCAGCAGTTCCTCCTACGAGCAGTACTTC. The chain combines TRBV28 with TRBJ2-7; D uncertain. The germline V gene has CDR1 MDHEN and CDR2 SYDVKM. Trimming shortened V by 4 bases and J by 0 bases, and 1 base separated the two germline ends. The CDR3 covers 11 residues.

This chain links TRBV28 with TRBJ2-1; no clear D. The ends were cut back, 5 bases at V and 6 bases at J, with 8 bases in the middle. The CDR3 contains 12 residues. CDR1 MDHEN and CDR2 SYDVKM come from the germline V gene. The CDR3 is CASSLVPNEQFF. The CDR3 region has the DNA TGTGCCAGCAGTCTCGTCCCCAATGAGCAGTTCTTC. Full variable domain (missing parts from reference TRBV28 and TRBJ2-1): DVKVTQSSRYLVKRTGEKVFLECVQDMDHENMFWYRQDPGLGLRLIYFSYDVKMKEKGDIPEGYSVSREKKERFSLILESASTNQTSMYLCASSLVPNEQFFGPGTRLTVL.

The chain employs TRBV30 and TRBJ1-1; TRBD1 is a possible D gene (6 bases). The germline V gene has CDR1 GTSNPN and CDR2 SVGIG (reference sequence). V was trimmed by 0 bases and J by 1 base, leaving 21 bases between them. The CDR3 sequence is 18 residues long. The CDR3 sequence is CAWSVRGSALSGNTEAFF. The CDR3 DNA reads TGTGCCTGGAGTGTAAGGGGGAGCGCCTTGTCGGGGAACACTGAAGCTTTCTTT.

This chain links TRBV19 with TRBJ1-5, with 9 bases lining up with TRBD1. Per the germline V gene, CDR1 is LNHDA and CDR2 is SQIVND (reference sequence). V lost 3 bases and J lost 2; bases outside the gene matches: 14. The CDR3 spans 19 residues. CDR3 sequence: CASSILATGGLTGNQPQHF. CDR3 sequence (DNA): TGTGCCAGTAGTATTCTGGCCACAGGGGGCCTCACGGGCAATCAGCCCCAGCATTTT.

This clone has just a few counts. This chain uses TRBV4-1 with TRBJ1-1; D may be TRBD1 (5 bases). This CDR3 has 14 residues. Trimming took off 0 bases at V and 7 bases at J, with 12 bases between the two ends. Germline V gene sequence: CDR1 MGHRA, CDR2 YSYEKL. CDR3: CASSQEAGGSEAFF. The CDR3 nucleotides are TGCGCCAGCAGCCAAGAGGCTGGGGGGAGTGAAGCTTTCTTT.

The rearrangement uses TRBV5-5 and TRBJ1-3; D not certain. Germline-derived CDR1 and CDR2 are SGHKS and YYEKEE (reference sequence). This CDR3 spans 12 amino acids. V lost 7 bases and J 4 bases, leaving 9 bases between the germline ends. The CDR3: CASHSSGNTIYF. The CDR3 nucleotides read TGTGCCAGCCATTCTTCCGGAAACACCATATATTTT.

The J gene is TRBJ1-6, the V gene TRBV30; D not certain. Trimming removed 5 bases at V and 6 bases at J, with 11 bases between. This CDR3 has 13 amino acids. The V gene's germline CDR1 is GTSNPN and CDR2 SVGIG (reference sequence). CDR3 in DNA: TGTGCCTGGGCGGGTCAGTCTAATTCACCCCTCCACTTT. The encoded protein is CAWAGQSNSPLHF.

V and J are TRBV7-8 and TRBJ1-1; 7 bases fit TRBD1. Per the germline V gene, CDR1 is SGHVS and CDR2 is FQNEAQ. The CDR3 is 15 amino acids. The V gene end was trimmed by 5 bases and the J gene end by 1 base; junction bases not matched to a gene: 7. CDR3 coding DNA: TGTGCCAGCAGCACCCGGACAGGTCAGAACACTGAAGCTTTCTTT. Translation gives CASSTRTGQNTEAFF.

This clone was picked up a small number of times. The chain combines TRBV19 with TRBJ1-3; 8 nucleotides match TRBD1. The CDR3 consists of 16 residues. Germline V gene sequence: CDR1 LNHDA, CDR2 SQIVND (reference sequence). The V and J ends lost 7 bases and 0 bases, in that order; junction bases with no gene match: 8. The CDR3 sequence is CASTQQGVNSGNTIYF. The CDR3 DNA reads TGTGCCAGTACCCAACAGGGGGTAAACTCTGGAAACACCATATATTTT.